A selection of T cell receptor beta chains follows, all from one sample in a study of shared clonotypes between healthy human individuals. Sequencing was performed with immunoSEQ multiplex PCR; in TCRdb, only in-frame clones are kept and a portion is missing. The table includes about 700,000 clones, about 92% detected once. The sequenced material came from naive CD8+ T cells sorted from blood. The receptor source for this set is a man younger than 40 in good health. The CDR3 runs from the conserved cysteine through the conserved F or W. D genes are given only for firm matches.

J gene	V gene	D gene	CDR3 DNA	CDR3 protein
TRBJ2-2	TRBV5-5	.	TGTGCCAGCAGCTTGGATCATTTCGTGGGGTCCGGGGAGCTGTTTTTT	CASSLDHFVGSGELFF
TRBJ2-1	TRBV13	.	TGTGCCAGCAGCTTAGGTTGGGGGGAGCTCTACAATGAGCAGTTCTTC	CASSLGWGELYNEQFF
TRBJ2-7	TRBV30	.	TGTGCCTGGCTCCGGACAAACTACGAGCAGTACTTC	CAWLRTNYEQYF
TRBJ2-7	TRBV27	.	TGTGCCAGCAGTTTATTTGTTACAGGCCCTTACTACGAGCAGTACTTC	CASSLFVTGPYYEQYF
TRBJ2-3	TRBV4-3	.	TGCGCCAGCAGCCAGGCACAGGAGGCAGATACGCAGTATTTT	CASSQAQEADTQYF
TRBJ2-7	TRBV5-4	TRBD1	TGTGCCAGCAGCTATGGGACAGGGTCTGGCGAGCAGTACTTC	CASSYGTGSGEQYF
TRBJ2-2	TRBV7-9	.	TGTGCCAGCAGCCAAGGAGACAGAACCGGGGAGCTGTTTTTT	CASSQGDRTGELFF
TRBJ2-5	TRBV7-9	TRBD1	TGTGCCAGCAGGCCCCCGGGACAGCAAGAGACCCAGTACTTC	CASRPPGQQETQYF
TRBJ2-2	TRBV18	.	TGTGCCAGCTCACCGGTCGGCAGTGACACCGGGGAGCTGTTTTTT	CASSPVGSDTGELFF
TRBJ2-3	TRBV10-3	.	TGTGCCACCGTCGGCAGACAGTACACAGATACGCAGTATTTT	CATVGRQYTDTQYF
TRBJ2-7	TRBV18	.	TGTGCCAGCTCACCCCGGGACAACTCCTACGAGCAGTACTTC	CASSPRDNSYEQYF
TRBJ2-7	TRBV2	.	TGTGCCAGCAGTGAATCATGGCTGACCCCGTACGAGCAGTACTTC	CASSESWLTPYEQYF
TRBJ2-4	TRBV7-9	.	TGTGCCAGCAGCTTAGCGGAGTCCTTAGTATTTGACATTCAGTACTTC	CASSLAESLVFDIQYF
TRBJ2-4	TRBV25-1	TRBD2	TGTGCCAGCAGTGAATTGGTAGCGGGAGGGAACATTCAGTACTTC	CASSELVAGGNIQYF
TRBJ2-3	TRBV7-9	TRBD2	TGTGCCAGCAGCTCGGAGCGGGAGTTCCCCACAGATACGCAGTATTTT	CASSSEREFPTDTQYF
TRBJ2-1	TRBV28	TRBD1	TGTGCCAGCAGTTCCCTCCTGGGACAGGGTTACAATGAGCAGTTCTTC	CASSSLLGQGYNEQFF
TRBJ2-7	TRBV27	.	TGTGCCAGCAGTTTCGGGGGTGGAACCTACGAGCAGTACTTC	CASSFGGGTYEQYF
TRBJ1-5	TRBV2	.	TGTGCCAGCAGTGACGATAGGCTACATCAGCCCCAGCATTTT	CASSDDRLHQPQHF
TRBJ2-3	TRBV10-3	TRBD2	TGTGCCATCAGTGGTTCACTAGCGACAAGCACAGATACGCAGTATTTT	CAISGSLATSTDTQYF
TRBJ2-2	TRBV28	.	TGTGCCAGCAGTTGGGACGTAAACACCGGGGAGCTGTTTTTT	CASSWDVNTGELFF
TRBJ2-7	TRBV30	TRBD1	TGTGCCTGGAGCTCAGGACAGGGGGCCGCCTACGAGCAGTACTTC	CAWSSGQGAAYEQYF
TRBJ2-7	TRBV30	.	TGTGCCTGGAGTTTGTGGGCCGAGCAGTACTTC	CAWSLWAEQYF
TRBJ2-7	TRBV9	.	TGTGCCAGCAGCGTAGAGCAGAGCCGTACCTACGAGCAGTACTTC	CASSVEQSRTYEQYF
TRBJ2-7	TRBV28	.	TGTGCCAGCAGTTCAACCGGGGTCAGGGGTCGTAGCTACGAGCAGTACTTC	CASSSTGVRGRSYEQYF
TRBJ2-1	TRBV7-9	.	TGTGCCAGCAGCTTTAGGAGTTCCTACAATGAGCAGTTCTTC	CASSFRSSYNEQFF
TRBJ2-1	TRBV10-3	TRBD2	TGTGCCATCGCGGCTAGCGGCAATGAGCAGTTCTTC	CAIAASGNEQFF
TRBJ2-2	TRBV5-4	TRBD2	TGTGCCAGCAGTTTGACCGGTCGGGGGGACGGGGAGCTGTTTTTT	CASSLTGRGDGELFF
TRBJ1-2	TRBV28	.	TGTGCCAGCAGTCCCCGGGACATCCGCACCTTCCATGGCTACACCTTC	CASSPRDIRTFHGYTF
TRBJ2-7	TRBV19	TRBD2	TGTGCCAGTAGTCTCGAGCGGGAGGTGAACGAGCAGTACTTC	CASSLEREVNEQYF
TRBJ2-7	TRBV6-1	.	TGTGCCAGCAGTGTGGGAGCCTCCTACGAGCAGTACTTC	CASSVGASYEQYF
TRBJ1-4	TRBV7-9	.	TGTGCCAGCAGAGCCGACCGGGACCAGAGAGAAAAACTGTTTTTT	CASRADRDQREKLFF